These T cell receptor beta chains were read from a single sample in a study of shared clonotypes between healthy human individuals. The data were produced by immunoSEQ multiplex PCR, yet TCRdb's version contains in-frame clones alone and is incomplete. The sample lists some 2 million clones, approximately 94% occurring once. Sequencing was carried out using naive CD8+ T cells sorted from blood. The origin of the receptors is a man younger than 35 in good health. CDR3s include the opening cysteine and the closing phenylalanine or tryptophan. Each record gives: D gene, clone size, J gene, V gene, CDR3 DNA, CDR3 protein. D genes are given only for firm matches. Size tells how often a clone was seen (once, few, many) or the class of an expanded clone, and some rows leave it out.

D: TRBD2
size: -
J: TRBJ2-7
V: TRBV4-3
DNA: TGCGCCAGCAGCCAAGAGACTAGCGGCAGCTCCTACGAGCAGTACTTC
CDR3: CASSQETSGSSYEQYF

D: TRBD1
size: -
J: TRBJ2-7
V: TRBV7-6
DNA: TGTGCCAGCAGCCCAAAGACAGGGTCCTCACACTACGAGCAGTACTTC
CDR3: CASSPKTGSSHYEQYF

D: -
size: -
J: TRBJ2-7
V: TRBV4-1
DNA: TGCGCCAGCAGCCAAGATGGTCGCGGGGAGCAGTACTTC
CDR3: CASSQDGRGEQYF

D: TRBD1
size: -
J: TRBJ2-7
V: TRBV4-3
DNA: TGCGCCAGCAGCCAAGGGGGACAGGGCACCTACGAGCAGTACTTC
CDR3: CASSQGGQGTYEQYF

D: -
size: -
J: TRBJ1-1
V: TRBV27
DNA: TGTGCCAGCACCTCGAACAGGGCCGAAGCTTTCTTT
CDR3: CASTSNRAEAFF

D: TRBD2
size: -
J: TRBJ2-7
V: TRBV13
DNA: TGTGCCAGCAGCCCCGGGACTAGCGGGTACTACGAGCAGTACTTC
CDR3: CASSPGTSGYYEQYF

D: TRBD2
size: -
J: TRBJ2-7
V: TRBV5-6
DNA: TGTGCCAGCAGCGGGGAGACTAGCGTCAGCTCCTACGAGCAGTACTTC
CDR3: CASSGETSVSSYEQYF

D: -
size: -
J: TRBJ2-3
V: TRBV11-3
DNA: TGTGCCAGCAGCTCGGAGGGGGATCCGCAGTATTTT
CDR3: CASSSEGDPQYF

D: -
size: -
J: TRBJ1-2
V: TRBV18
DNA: TGTGCCAGCTCAGCACCCGGGGGGTATGGCTACACCTTC
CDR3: CASSAPGGYGYTF

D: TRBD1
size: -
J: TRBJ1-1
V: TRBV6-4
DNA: TGTGCCAGCAGTGACGTCTCAGGGGGCAACACTGAAGCTTTCTTT
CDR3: CASSDVSGGNTEAFF

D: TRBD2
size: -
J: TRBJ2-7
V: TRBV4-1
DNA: TGCGCCAGCAGCAGACTAGCGGGAGGGACCTACGAGCAGTACTTC
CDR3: CASSRLAGGTYEQYF

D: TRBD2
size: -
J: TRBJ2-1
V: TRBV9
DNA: TGTGCCAGCAGCGCTAGCGGGGGAGAGCAGTTCTTC
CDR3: CASSASGGEQFF

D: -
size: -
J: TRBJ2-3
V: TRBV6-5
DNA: TGTGCCATCCGCGCCAAGGACGATACGCAGTATTTT
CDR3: CAIRAKDDTQYF

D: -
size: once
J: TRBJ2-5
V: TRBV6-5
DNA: TGTGCCAGCAGTTACTCGAGGCCTTTCCAAGAGACCCAGTACTTC
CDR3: CASSYSRPFQETQYF

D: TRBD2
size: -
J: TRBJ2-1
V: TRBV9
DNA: TGTGCCAGCAGCGTAGTAGGACTAGGAGGCGATGAGCAGTTCTTC
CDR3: CASSVVGLGGDEQFF

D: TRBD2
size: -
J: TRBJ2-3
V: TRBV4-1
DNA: TGCGCCAGCAGCCAAGATAGCCTAGCGGGAACAGATACGCAGTATTTT
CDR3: CASSQDSLAGTDTQYF

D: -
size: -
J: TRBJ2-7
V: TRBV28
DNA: TGTGCCAGCAGTCTAGACGGGAACGAGCAGTACTTC
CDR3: CASSLDGNEQYF

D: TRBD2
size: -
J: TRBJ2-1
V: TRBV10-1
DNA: TGCGCCAGCAGTGAAGGACTAGCCAATGAGCAGTTCTTC
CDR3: CASSEGLANEQFF

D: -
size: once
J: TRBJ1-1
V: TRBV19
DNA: TGTGCCAGTAGTAGTGGGGGAAACACTGAAGCTTTCTTT
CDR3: CASSSGGNTEAFF

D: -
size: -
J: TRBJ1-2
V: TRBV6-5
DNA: TGTGCCAGCAGTTACTCGTCGGCAGGGTTTAACTATGGCTACACCTTC
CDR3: CASSYSSAGFNYGYTF

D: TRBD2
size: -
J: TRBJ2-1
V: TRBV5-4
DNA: TGTGCCAGCAGCAAGGGACTAGCGGGAGGCGGCCTCTACAATGAGCAGTTCTTC
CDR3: CASSKGLAGGGLYNEQFF

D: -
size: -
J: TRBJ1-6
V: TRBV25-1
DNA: TGTGCCAGCAGTGATGGGTCTCAGAATAATTCACCCCTCCACTTT
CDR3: CASSDGSQNNSPLHF

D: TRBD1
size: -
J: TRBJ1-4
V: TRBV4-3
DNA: TGCGCCAGCAGCCAAGCCCCACCAGGGGGCGAAGATGAAAAACTGTTTTTT
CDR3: CASSQAPPGGEDEKLFF

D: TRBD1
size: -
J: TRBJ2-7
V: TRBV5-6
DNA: TGTGCCAGCAGTTTGACAGGGTATTACGAGCAGTACTTC
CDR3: CASSLTGYYEQYF

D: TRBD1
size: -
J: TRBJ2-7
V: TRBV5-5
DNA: TGTGCCAGCAGCTTGGAAAGGGGGCTCCACGAGCAGTACTTC
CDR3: CASSLERGLHEQYF

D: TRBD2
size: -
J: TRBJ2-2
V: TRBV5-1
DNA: TGCGCCAGCAGCTTGGGAACTAGCGGGAGTGACGGGGAGCTGTTTTTT
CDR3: CASSLGTSGSDGELFF

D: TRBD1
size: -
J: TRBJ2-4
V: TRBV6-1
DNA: TGTGCCAGCAGTGAACGAGGGGGCCTAGCCAAAAACATTCAGTACTTC
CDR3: CASSERGGLAKNIQYF

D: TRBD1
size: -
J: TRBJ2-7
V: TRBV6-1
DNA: TGTGCCAGCAGTGTTGGACAGGGACCCTCCTACGAGCAGTACTTC
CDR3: CASSVGQGPSYEQYF

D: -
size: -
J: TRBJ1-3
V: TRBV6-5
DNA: TGTGCCAGCAGCGGGGGGGGGCCTGGAAACACCATATATTTT
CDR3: CASSGGGPGNTIYF

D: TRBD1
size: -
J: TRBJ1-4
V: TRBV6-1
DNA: TGTGCCAGCAGTGACTTTGGACAGGGGGTAAATGAAAAACTGTTTTTT
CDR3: CASSDFGQGVNEKLFF

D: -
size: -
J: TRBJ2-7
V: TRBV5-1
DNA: TGCGCCAGCAGCCCCAGTAGATACTACGAGCAGTACTTC
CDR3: CASSPSRYYEQYF

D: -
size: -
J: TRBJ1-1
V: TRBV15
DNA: TGTGCCACCAGCAGAGATTTTACGGACACTGAAGCTTTCTTT
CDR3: CATSRDFTDTEAFF

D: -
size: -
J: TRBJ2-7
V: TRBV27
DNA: TGTGCCAGCAGCGCAGGCTCCTACGAGCAGTACTTC
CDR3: CASSAGSYEQYF

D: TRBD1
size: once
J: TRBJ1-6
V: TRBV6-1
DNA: TGTGCCAGCATCACGGGGGGGACAGGGATTTCACCCCTCCACTTT
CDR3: CASITGGTGISPLHF